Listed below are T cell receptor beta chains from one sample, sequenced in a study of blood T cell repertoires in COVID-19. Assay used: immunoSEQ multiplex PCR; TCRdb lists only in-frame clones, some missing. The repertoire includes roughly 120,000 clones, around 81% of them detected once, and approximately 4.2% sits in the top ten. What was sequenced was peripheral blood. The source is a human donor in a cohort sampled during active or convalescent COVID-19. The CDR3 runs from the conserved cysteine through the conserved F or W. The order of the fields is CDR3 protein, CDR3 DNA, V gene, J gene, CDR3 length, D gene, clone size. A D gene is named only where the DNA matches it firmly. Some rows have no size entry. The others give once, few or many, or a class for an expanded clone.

CDR3aa: CASSAGGPGEQFF
CDR3nt: TGTGCCAGCTCAGCGGGGGGGCCGGGAGAGCAGTTCTTC
v_gene: TRBV18
j_gene: TRBJ2-1
len: 13
d_gene: TRBD2
abundance: -

CDR3aa: CASTDLGRRGGTEAFF
CDR3nt: TGTGCCAGTACCGATTTGGGTCGGAGGGGAGGCACTGAAGCTTTCTTT
v_gene: TRBV19
j_gene: TRBJ1-1
len: 16
d_gene: -
abundance: -

CDR3aa: CAWRFRVSQYF
CDR3nt: TGTGCCTGGAGGTTCCGGGTTTCCCAGTACTTC
v_gene: TRBV30
j_gene: TRBJ2-5
len: 11
d_gene: -
abundance: -

CDR3aa: CSANRDYGYTF
CDR3nt: TGCAGTGCAAACAGGGACTATGGCTACACCTTC
v_gene: TRBV20-1
j_gene: TRBJ1-2
len: 11
d_gene: -
abundance: -

CDR3aa: CASKDSGRYNEQFF
CDR3nt: TGTGCCAGCAAGGACAGCGGAAGGTACAATGAGCAGTTCTTC
v_gene: TRBV27
j_gene: TRBJ2-1
len: 14
d_gene: -
abundance: -

CDR3aa: CASLSGLARRTDTQYF
CDR3nt: TGCGCCAGCCTCTCGGGACTAGCGAGAAGAACAGATACGCAGTATTTT
v_gene: TRBV10-2
j_gene: TRBJ2-3
len: 16
d_gene: TRBD2
abundance: -

CDR3aa: CASSLWTAPGYTF
CDR3nt: TGTGCCAGCAGCTTATGGACTGCCCCGGGCTACACCTTC
v_gene: TRBV5-4
j_gene: TRBJ1-2
len: 13
d_gene: -
abundance: -

CDR3aa: CASSLTSLTGGYEQYF
CDR3nt: TGTGCCAGCAGCTTAACCAGCCTGACAGGGGGTTACGAGCAGTACTTC
v_gene: TRBV5-5
j_gene: TRBJ2-7
len: 16
d_gene: TRBD1
abundance: -

CDR3aa: CASSLRGTRGRYTQYF
CDR3nt: TGTGCCAGCAGCTTACGGGGGACTAGGGGGAGGTATACGCAGTATTTT
v_gene: TRBV5-6
j_gene: TRBJ2-3
len: 16
d_gene: TRBD2
abundance: -

CDR3aa: CASRLPGGEAFF
CDR3nt: TGTGCCAGCAGACTCCCAGGGGGCGAGGCTTTCTTT
v_gene: TRBV6-6
j_gene: TRBJ1-1
len: 12
d_gene: TRBD1
abundance: -

CDR3aa: CASSEVDRGLYGYTF
CDR3nt: TGTGCCAGCAGCGAAGTGGACAGGGGCCTTTATGGCTACACCTTC
v_gene: TRBV7-8
j_gene: TRBJ1-2
len: 15
d_gene: TRBD1
abundance: -

CDR3aa: CASSAPVPGWTGELFF
CDR3nt: TGTGCCAGCAGTGCCCCCGTACCGGGGTGGACCGGGGAGCTGTTTTTT
v_gene: TRBV2
j_gene: TRBJ2-2
len: 16
d_gene: -
abundance: -

CDR3aa: CASSRTGGTYEQYF
CDR3nt: TGTGCCAGTAGTAGGACAGGTGGTACCTACGAGCAGTACTTC
v_gene: TRBV19
j_gene: TRBJ2-7
len: 14
d_gene: TRBD1
abundance: -

CDR3aa: CASSFYAGEAFF
CDR3nt: TGTGCCAGCAGTTTTTATGCAGGCGAAGCTTTCTTT
v_gene: TRBV12-3/TRBV12-4
j_gene: TRBJ1-1
len: 12
d_gene: -
abundance: -

CDR3aa: CASSDPWTGYEQYF
CDR3nt: TGCGCCAGCAGTGATCCCTGGACAGGTTACGAGCAGTACTTC
v_gene: TRBV10-2
j_gene: TRBJ2-7
len: 14
d_gene: TRBD1
abundance: -

CDR3aa: CASSESHDSFTEAFF
CDR3nt: TGTGCCAGCAGTGAATCCCACGACAGTTTCACTGAAGCTTTCTTT
v_gene: TRBV6-1
j_gene: TRBJ1-1
len: 15
d_gene: -
abundance: -

CDR3aa: CASWGRASRGGDTQYF
CDR3nt: TGTGCCAGCTGGGGAAGGGCCTCTAGGGGGGGAGATACGCAGTATTTT
v_gene: TRBV27
j_gene: TRBJ2-3
len: 16
d_gene: -
abundance: -

CDR3aa: CASSQGTGGLNEKLFF
CDR3nt: TGCGCCAGCAGCCAAGGAACAGGGGGCCTAAATGAAAAACTGTTTTTT
v_gene: TRBV4-1
j_gene: TRBJ1-4
len: 16
d_gene: TRBD1
abundance: few

CDR3aa: CSVPSGYGYTF
CDR3nt: TGCAGCGTCCCTTCGGGCTATGGCTACACCTTC
v_gene: TRBV29-1
j_gene: TRBJ1-2
len: 11
d_gene: -
abundance: once

CDR3aa: CASSLGPDSYEQYF
CDR3nt: TGTGCCAGCAGCCTCGGCCCGGACAGCTACGAGCAGTACTTC
v_gene: TRBV7-2
j_gene: TRBJ2-7
len: 14
d_gene: -
abundance: -

CDR3aa: CASRTGGYNEQFF
CDR3nt: TGTGCCAGCAGGACAGGGGGGTACAATGAGCAGTTCTTC
v_gene: TRBV7-2
j_gene: TRBJ2-1
len: 13
d_gene: TRBD1
abundance: -

CDR3aa: CASSDNPRKDRGNEQFF
CDR3nt: TGTGCCAGCAGTGATAACCCCCGGAAGGACAGGGGCAATGAGCAGTTCTTC
v_gene: TRBV25-1
j_gene: TRBJ2-1
len: 17
d_gene: TRBD1
abundance: -

CDR3aa: CARTSGQGSFSEQYF
CDR3nt: TGTGCCAGAACCTCGGGACAGGGGTCATTCAGCGAGCAGTACTTC
v_gene: TRBV2
j_gene: TRBJ2-7
len: 15
d_gene: TRBD1
abundance: few

CDR3aa: CASSYNPMSNRLYYGYTF
CDR3nt: TGTGCCAGCAGTTACAATCCCATGTCGAATCGTCTATATTATGGCTACACCTTC
v_gene: TRBV6-2/TRBV6-3
j_gene: TRBJ1-2
len: 18
d_gene: -
abundance: -

CDR3aa: CASSQTSGGPREQFF
CDR3nt: TGTGCCAGCAGCCAGACTAGCGGGGGGCCCAGAGAGCAGTTCTTC
v_gene: TRBV7-2
j_gene: TRBJ2-1
len: 15
d_gene: TRBD2
abundance: -

CDR3aa: CASSIGGGYGYTF
CDR3nt: TGTGCCAGCAGTATCGGGGGGGGCTATGGCTACACCTTC
v_gene: TRBV28
j_gene: TRBJ1-2
len: 13
d_gene: -
abundance: -

CDR3aa: CASSLAAYGGPYEQYF
CDR3nt: TGTGCCAGCAGCTTAGCAGCGTACGGTGGTCCCTACGAGCAGTACTTC
v_gene: TRBV7-8
j_gene: TRBJ2-7
len: 16
d_gene: -
abundance: -

CDR3aa: CSAAEPGSLAFF
CDR3nt: TGCAGCGCTGCCGAGCCAGGGTCTCTGGCTTTCTTT
v_gene: TRBV29-1
j_gene: TRBJ1-1
len: 12
d_gene: -
abundance: -

CDR3aa: CASSQGLALAGELFF
CDR3nt: TGCGCCAGCAGCCAAGGACTAGCGCTCGCCGGGGAGCTGTTTTTT
v_gene: TRBV4-3
j_gene: TRBJ2-2
len: 15
d_gene: TRBD2
abundance: -

CDR3aa: CASSPGTEPSYEQYF
CDR3nt: TGTGCCAGCAGCCCCGGGACAGAGCCCTCCTACGAGCAGTACTTC
v_gene: TRBV5-8
j_gene: TRBJ2-7
len: 15
d_gene: TRBD1
abundance: once

CDR3aa: CASSLGTGIGQPQHF
CDR3nt: TGTGCCAGCAGTCTTGGGACAGGGATCGGTCAGCCCCAGCATTTT
v_gene: TRBV28
j_gene: TRBJ1-5
len: 15
d_gene: TRBD1
abundance: -

CDR3aa: CASSQGWSHQPQHF
CDR3nt: TGTGCCAGCAGCCAAGGTTGGAGCCATCAGCCCCAGCATTTT
v_gene: TRBV3-1/TRBV3-2
j_gene: TRBJ1-5
len: 14
d_gene: -
abundance: -

CDR3aa: CASRRGQGPLNEQFF
CDR3nt: TGTGCCAGCAGGCGGGGACAGGGGCCACTCAATGAGCAGTTCTTC
v_gene: TRBV6-5
j_gene: TRBJ2-1
len: 15
d_gene: TRBD1
abundance: -

CDR3aa: CASREINEQFF
CDR3nt: TGTGCCAGCAGGGAGATCAATGAGCAGTTCTTC
v_gene: TRBV2
j_gene: TRBJ2-1
len: 11
d_gene: -
abundance: -

CDR3aa: CASSPWGTYEQYF
CDR3nt: TGTGCCAGCAGCCCGTGGGGCACCTACGAGCAGTACTTC
v_gene: TRBV5-4
j_gene: TRBJ2-7
len: 13
d_gene: -
abundance: -

CDR3aa: CASSDNWGRAHEQYF
CDR3nt: TGTGCCAGCAGCGATAACTGGGGGAGGGCCCACGAGCAGTACTTC
v_gene: TRBV6-5
j_gene: TRBJ2-7
len: 15
d_gene: TRBD2
abundance: -